This T cell receptor beta chain was sequenced for a study of a mutant IDH1 vaccine in newly diagnosed glioma. Study information: Vaccine dosing followed radiotherapy by 4-6 weeks, or accompanied temozolomide cycles. Radiotherapy, temozolomide, or both had been given previously, and both were given to most.

Remarks on this clone: Its antigen remains unknown.

The CDR3 has 14 amino acids. V gave up 4 bases and J gave up 3 bases, with 11 bases separating them. Germline-derived CDR1 and CDR2 are SGDLS and YYNGEE. As for time point: week 47, end of study. Doses of 300 ug of mutant IDH1 20-mer peptide were given with topical imiquimod. Scheduled for weeks 1, 3, 5, 7, 11, 15, 19 and 23, eight vaccinations were given to patients. Sequencing used immunoSEQ multiplex PCR; TCRdb keeps in-frame clones, though not all of them. The sample lists almost 95,000 clones, roughly 89% occurring once. This clonotype was obtained from a woman aged 50 to 65 with glioma. Sample: PBMCs, taken from a glioma patient whose treatment included an IDH1 peptide vaccine. The chain joins TRBV9 to TRBJ1-3; maybe TRBD1 (6 bases). CDR3 sequence: CASSSTTGGNTIYF. CDR3 in DNA: TGTGCCAGCAGCTCGACGACAGGTGGAAACACCATATATTTT.